These 10 T cell receptor beta chains were sequenced from one sample in a study of blood T cell repertoires in COVID-19. Profiled with immunoSEQ multiplex PCR; TCRdb holds only in-frame clones, not every one. The repertoire holds about 190,000 clones, roughly 77% seen once, with about 12% in the top ten. Material: peripheral blood. These receptors all stem from a woman aged 80 or older with COVID-19, enrolled during active disease.

This clone has only one observation. The J gene is TRBJ2-2, the V gene TRBV7-8, with a weak D call TRBD2 (6 bases). V was clipped by 1 base and J by 8 bases, with 14 bases between them. Per the germline V gene, CDR1 is SGHVS and CDR2 is FQNEAQ. The CDR3 loop spans 15 amino acids. This CDR3 reads CASSLGSGLGGELFF. In DNA form, the CDR3 reads TGTGCCAGCAGCTTAGGAAGCGGGCTAGGTGGGGAGCTGTTTTTT.

The gene calls are TRBV10-2 and TRBJ2-1; 8 nucleotides line up with TRBD1. Germline-derived CDR1 and CDR2 are WSHSY and SAAADI. The CDR3 is 12 residues long. With 7 bases clipped from V and 10 bases from J, the junction kept 6 bases outside the gene matches. The CDR3 sequence is CASTEDREEQFF. CDR3 nucleotide sequence: TGCGCCAGCACCGAGGACAGGGAGGAGCAGTTCTTC.

V and J are TRBV7-3 and TRBJ2-2; D might be TRBD2 (5 bases). Looked up from germline, CDR1 is SGHTA and CDR2 is FQGTGA. CDR3 length: 14 residues. V lost 6 bases, J lost 7 bases, and 15 bases lay in between. In DNA, the CDR3 is TGTGCCAGCAGTTCAGTGGGAGCCGGCGGGGAGCTGTTTTTT. Its translation: CASSSVGAGGELFF.

The genes are TRBV5-5 and TRBJ2-1; D unresolved. Between the trimmed V and J ends, which lost 3 bases and 5 bases, there was a span of 9 bases. The CDR3 is made up of 13 amino acids. From germline, CDR1 is SGHKS and CDR2 YYEKEE (reference sequence). The CDR3 DNA reads as TGTGCCAGCAGCTCAGTAGCCAACAATGAGCAGTTCTTC. This translates into CASSSVANNEQFF.

The table lists this clone with a count of one. This chain connects TRBV24-1 to TRBJ2-2; TRBD1 is a possible D gene (6 bases). The CDR3 contains 16 residues. The germline V gene encodes CDR1 KGHDR and CDR2 SFDVKD. V gave up 0 bases and J gave up 6 bases, with 13 bases separating them. Here the CDR3 reads CATSDLGQNEPGELFF. CDR3 DNA: TGTGCCACCAGTGATTTGGGACAGAACGAACCCGGGGAGCTGTTTTTT.

This sequence joins TRBV6-5 and TRBJ2-7, with 8 bases lining up with TRBD2. Germline V CDR1 and CDR2: MNHEY, SVGAGI. The CDR3 runs to 14 residues. After removal of 3 bases from V and 2 bases from J, the junction contained 3 bases not matched to a gene. CDR3 DNA sequence: TGTGCCAGCAGTTATAGGCGGGGGGCCTACGAGCAGTACTTC. This codes for CASSYRRGAYEQYF.

This sequence joins TRBV3-1 (or the pseudogene TRBV3-2) and TRBJ2-2; D call uncertain. The V end was cut by 4 bases, the J end by 8 bases, with 8 bases between. This CDR3 is built from 12 residues. Germline loops: CDR1 LGHDT, CDR2 YNNKEL (reference sequence). The CDR3, as DNA: TGTGCCAGCAGCCCGCCCCTAGGGGAGCTGTTTTTT. Its translation is CASSPPLGELFF.

The chain links TRBV9 to TRBJ2-1; D gene uncertain. V lost 3 bases, J lost 0 bases, and 19 bases lay in between. The CDR3 is made up of 18 amino acids. CDR1 and CDR2 (germline): SGDLS, YYNGEE. CDR3 amino acids: CASSAREPRPSSYNEQFF. The CDR3 DNA follows: TGTGCCAGCAGCGCCAGAGAACCCAGGCCCAGCTCCTACAATGAGCAGTTCTTC. The entire variable domain, with the rest obtained from reference TRBV9 and TRBJ2-1, is as follows: DSGVTQTPKHLITATGQRVTLRCSPRSGDLSVYWYQQSLDQGLQFLIQYYNGEERAKGNILERFSAQQFPDLHSELNLSSLELGDSALYFCASSAREPRPSSYNEQFFGPGTRLTVL.

This clone occurred many times. The chain couples TRBV5-1 to TRBJ2-7, with 10 bases fitting TRBD2. Germline trimming cut 3 bases from V and 5 bases from J; bases unmatched to any gene: 5. The CDR3 has 14 residues. Germline V lookup: CDR1 SGHRS, CDR2 YFSETQ. CDR3 sequence (DNA): TGCGCCAGCAGCTCCACCGGGACTAGCGACGAGCAGTACTTC. It translates to CASSSTGTSDEQYF. Drawing the rest from reference TRBV5-1 and TRBJ2-7, the complete variable domain is KAGVTQTPRYLIKTRGQQVTLSCSPISGHRSVSWYQQTPGQGLQFLFEYFSETQRNKGNFPGRFSGRQFSNSRSEMNVSTLELGDSALYLCASSSTGTSDEQYFGPGTRLTVT.

This chain uses TRBV19 with TRBJ1-1, with TRBD1 matching over 8 bases. Germline loops: CDR1 LNHDA, CDR2 SQIVND (reference sequence). Trimming took 1 base from V and 4 from J; bases not matched to a gene: 5. This CDR3 is 15 amino acids long. CDR3 amino acids: CASSIGGQGGTEAFF. The DNA of the CDR3 is TGTGCCAGTAGTATAGGTGGACAGGGAGGCACTGAAGCTTTCTTT.